The present TCR beta chain was sequenced within a study of blood T cell repertoires in COVID-19. The CDR3 covers 15 residues. The J segment lost 6 bases and the V segment lost 5 bases, leaving 9 bases of the junction unmatched. Germline CDR1 SGHTA, CDR2 FQGTGA. Some clones are missing from TCRdb's copy, which holds only in-frame ones; the method was immunoSEQ multiplex PCR. Here the sample spans around 280,000 clones, around nine tenths being singletons. This sequence was found in a woman in her forties who had recovered from COVID-19. Material for sequencing was PBMCs or T cells enriched from blood (not recorded which). The chain has TRBV7-3 and TRBJ2-1; TRBD2 agrees at 8 bases. The chain's CDR3 is CASSPRSGSGNEQFF. Here the CDR3 DNA reads TGTGCCAGCAGCCCACGCAGCGGGAGCGGCAATGAGCAGTTCTTC.